Described below is a single TCR beta chain sequence and its context. The target of this receptor is not known. The record has no base qualities; no much larger clone is one base away. The data stem from a study of response to subunit inactivated influenza vaccine (dated by TCRdb to the late 2010s). Study-wide context: To follow how T cells responded to a trivalent subunit inactivated influenza vaccine, the researchers relied on deep quantitative profiling of the T cell receptor repertoire.

Beyond this particular receptor, the publication reports: It was suggested by the authors that each seasonal influenza vaccination may recruit only a limited number of new T cells.

Libraries were built with RT-PCR. Instrument on record: Illumina HiSeq 2500. TCRdb itself trimmed the public reads at Q25 with fastp, ran MiXCR and retained productive beta chains. Each CDR3 protein appears once, grouped with its most common genes and DNA. The sample has roughly 790,000 distinct CDR3 sequences on record, around 20% of them singletons. The ten largest clones add up to 10% of the sample. Cut back by 2 bases and 1 base, the V and J ends lie 11 bases apart. Sequences SGHRS (CDR1) and YFSETQ (CDR2) are obtained from the germline V gene. The cysteine opens and the phenylalanine closes a CDR3 of 15 amino acids. The read is trimmed to its CDR3 DNA, 45 bases read in frame from base 1.

This receptor was identified in a man aged 45-65 years who received an inactivated influenza vaccine. Donor details come from another sample of the same person, matched by shared clones. The V and J genes are TRBV5-1 and TRBJ2-3; possibly the D gene is TRBD1, per 5 matching bases. Sequencing used PBMCs from blood, obtained more than 4 days after vaccination. CDR3 reads: CASSLRTRGTDTQYF. The nucleotides are TGCGCCAGCAGCTTAAGGACACGGGGCACAGATACGCAGTATTTT.